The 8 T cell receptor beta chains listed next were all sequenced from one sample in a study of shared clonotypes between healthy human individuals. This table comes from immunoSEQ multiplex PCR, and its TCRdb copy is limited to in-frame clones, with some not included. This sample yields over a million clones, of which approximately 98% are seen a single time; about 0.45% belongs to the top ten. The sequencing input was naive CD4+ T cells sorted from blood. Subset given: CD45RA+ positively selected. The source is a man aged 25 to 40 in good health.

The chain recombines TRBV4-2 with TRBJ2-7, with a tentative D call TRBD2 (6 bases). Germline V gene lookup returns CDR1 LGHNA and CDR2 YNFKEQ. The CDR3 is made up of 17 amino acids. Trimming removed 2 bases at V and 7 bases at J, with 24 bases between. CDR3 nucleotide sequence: TGTGCCAGCAGCCAATCACCGGGAGCCGGAGGTGTGAGTGAGCAGTACTTC. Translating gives CASSQSPGAGGVSEQYF.

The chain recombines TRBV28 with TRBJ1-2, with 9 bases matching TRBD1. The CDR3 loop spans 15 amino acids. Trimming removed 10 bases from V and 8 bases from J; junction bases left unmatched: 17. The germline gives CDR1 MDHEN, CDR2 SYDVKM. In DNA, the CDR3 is TGTGCCACCTCCCCCCGGCAGGGGACAGGGAGAGGCTACACCTTC. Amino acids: CATSPRQGTGRGYTF.

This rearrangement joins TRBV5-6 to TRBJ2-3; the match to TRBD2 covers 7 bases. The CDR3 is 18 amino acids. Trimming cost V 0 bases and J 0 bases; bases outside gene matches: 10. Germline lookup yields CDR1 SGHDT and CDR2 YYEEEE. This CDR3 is CASSLEPPLATSTDTQYF. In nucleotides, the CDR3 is TGTGCCAGCAGCTTGGAACCTCCACTAGCGACTAGCACAGATACGCAGTATTTT. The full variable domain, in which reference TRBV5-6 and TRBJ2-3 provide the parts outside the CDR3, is DAGVTQSPTHLIKTRGQQVTLRCSPKSGHDTVSWYQQALGQGPQFIFQYYEEEERQRGNFPDRFSGHQFPNYSSELNVNALLLGDSALYLCASSLEPPLATSTDTQYFGPGTRLTVL.

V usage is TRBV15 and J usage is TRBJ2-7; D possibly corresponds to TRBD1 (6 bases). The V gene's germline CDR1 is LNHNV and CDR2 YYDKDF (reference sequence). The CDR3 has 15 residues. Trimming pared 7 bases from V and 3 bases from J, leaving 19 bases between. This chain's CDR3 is CATKGEFVRSYEQYF. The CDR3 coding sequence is TGTGCCACCAAGGGGGAGTTCGTTCGAAGCTACGAGCAGTACTTC.

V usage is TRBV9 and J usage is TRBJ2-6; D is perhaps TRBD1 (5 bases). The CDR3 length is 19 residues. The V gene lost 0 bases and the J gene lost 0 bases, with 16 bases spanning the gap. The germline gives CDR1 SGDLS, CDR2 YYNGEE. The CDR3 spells CASSVGTGSQSSGANVLTF. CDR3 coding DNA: TGTGCCAGCAGCGTAGGTACAGGTAGTCAGAGCTCTGGGGCCAACGTCCTGACTTTC.

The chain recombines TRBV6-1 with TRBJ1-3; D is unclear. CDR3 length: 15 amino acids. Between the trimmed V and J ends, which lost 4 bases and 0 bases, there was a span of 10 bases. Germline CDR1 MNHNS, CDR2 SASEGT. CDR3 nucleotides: TGTGCCAGCAGTGCCGACGGAATCTCTGGAAACACCATATATTTT. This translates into CASSADGISGNTIYF.

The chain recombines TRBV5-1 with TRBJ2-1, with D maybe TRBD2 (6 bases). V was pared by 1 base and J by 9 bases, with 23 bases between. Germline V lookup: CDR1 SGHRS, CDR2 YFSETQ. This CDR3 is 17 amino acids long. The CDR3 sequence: CASSLFQLAASGGEQFF. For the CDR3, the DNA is TGCGCCAGCAGCTTGTTTCAGTTAGCGGCCTCCGGCGGTGAGCAGTTCTTC.

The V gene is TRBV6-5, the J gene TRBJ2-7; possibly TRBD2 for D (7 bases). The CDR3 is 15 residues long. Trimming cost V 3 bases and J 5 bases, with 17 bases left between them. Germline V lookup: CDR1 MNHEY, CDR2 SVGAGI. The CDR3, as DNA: TGTGCCAGCAGTTATGACGACAGGCGGGAGAACGAGCAGTACTTC. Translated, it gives CASSYDDRRENEQYF.